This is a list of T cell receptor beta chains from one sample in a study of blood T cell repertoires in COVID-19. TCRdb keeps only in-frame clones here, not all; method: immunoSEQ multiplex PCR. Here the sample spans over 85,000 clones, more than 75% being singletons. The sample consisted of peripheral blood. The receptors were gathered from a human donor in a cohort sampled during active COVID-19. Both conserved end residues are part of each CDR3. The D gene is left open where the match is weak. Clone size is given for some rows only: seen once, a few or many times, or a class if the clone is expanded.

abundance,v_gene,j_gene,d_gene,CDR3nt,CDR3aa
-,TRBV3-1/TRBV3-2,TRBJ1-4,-,TGTGCCAGCAGCCAGTCAGTTTTGGAAAAACTGTTTTTT,CASSQSVLEKLFF
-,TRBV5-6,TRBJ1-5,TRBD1,TGTGCCAGCAGCTTGTGGACAGGGATTTATAGCAATCAGCCCCAGCATTTT,CASSLWTGIYSNQPQHF
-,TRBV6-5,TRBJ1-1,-,TGTGCCAGCAGTTACCGGCGGGGTTACACTGAAGCTTTCTTT,CASSYRRGYTEAFF
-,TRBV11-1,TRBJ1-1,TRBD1,TGTGCCAGCAGGGACAGGGTAAATGTCGAAGCTTTCTTT,CASRDRVNVEAFF
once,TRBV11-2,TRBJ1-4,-,TGTGCCAGCAGCTTGTCCTCAACTAATGAAAAACTGTTTTTT,CASSLSSTNEKLFF
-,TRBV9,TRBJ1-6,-,TGTGCCAGCAGCGTAGACCAGGTCAACTCCTATAATTCACCCCTCCACTTT,CASSVDQVNSYNSPLHF
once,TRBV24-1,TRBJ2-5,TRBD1,TGTGCCACCAGTGGGTCAGGGGGAGAGACCCAGTACTTC,CATSGSGGETQYF
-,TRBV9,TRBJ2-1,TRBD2,TGTGCCAGCAGCGTAGAGCTAGCGGGGGGCTACAATGAGCAGTTCTTC,CASSVELAGGYNEQFF
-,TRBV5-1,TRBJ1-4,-,TGCGCCAGCAGCCCAGGGATCACTAATGAAAAACTGTTTTTT,CASSPGITNEKLFF
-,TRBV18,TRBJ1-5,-,TGTGCCAGCTCACCAGTGATGGCCAGGGACAATCAGCCCCAGCATTTT,CASSPVMARDNQPQHF
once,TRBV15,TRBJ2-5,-,TGTGCCACCAGCAGAGGGGATTCAGGGGAGACCCAGTACTTC,CATSRGDSGETQYF